What follows are 25 T cell receptor beta chains derived from one specimen sequenced in a study of control samples from healthy donors and cancer patients. Repertoires were generated with immunoSEQ multiplex PCR, while TCRdb's copy carries only in-frame clones and drops some. The data contain roughly 120,000 clones, 70% to 90% of them seen just once; the ten biggest clones take up roughly 3.5%. Sequenced input: PBMCs. These receptors were taken from a woman aged 60-75 years with lung cancer.

The chain combines TRBV6-5 with TRBJ2-7, with 7 bases aligning to TRBD1. The J segment lost 4 bases and the V segment lost 4 bases, leaving 7 bases of the junction unmatched. This CDR3 spans 14 amino acids. The germline V gene has CDR1 MNHEY and CDR2 SVGAGI. In nucleotides, the CDR3 is TGTGCCAGCAGTTCCGGGACAGCAGAGTACGAGCAGTACTTC. Translated: CASSSGTAEYEQYF.

This chain connects TRBV24-1 to TRBJ2-1, with unresolved D. The CDR3 is made up of 11 amino acids. The germline V and J ends were trimmed by 1 base and 8 bases, with 2 bases remaining between them. CDR1 is KGHDR, CDR2 SFDVKD, per germline. This chain's CDR3 is CATSDFDEQFF. The CDR3 DNA sequence: TGTGCCACCAGTGATTTTGATGAGCAGTTCTTC.

The V call is TRBV28, the J call TRBJ1-6; D possibly corresponds to TRBD1 (5 bases). The CDR3 totals 14 residues. The ends were cut back, 2 bases at V and 8 bases at J, with 10 bases in the middle. Germline V gene data show CDR1 as MDHEN and CDR2 as SYDVKM. The CDR3 DNA is TGTGCCAGCAGTTTACAGGGTGGAGATTCACCCCTCCACTTT. As protein: CASSLQGGDSPLHF.

CDR3 nucleotides: TGTGCCAGTAGAGTATGGGGGGACACTGAAGCTTTCTTT. Its protein product is CASRVWGDTEAFF. The V gene is TRBV19, the J gene TRBJ1-1, with D possibly being TRBD1 (5 bases). Germline V lookup: CDR1 LNHDA, CDR2 SQIVND (reference sequence). V lost 6 bases and J 3 bases, leaving 11 bases between the germline ends. CDR3 size: 13 residues.

J is TRBJ2-5 and V is TRBV18; D might be TRBD1 (5 bases). This CDR3 has 14 amino acids. V dropped 2 bases and J dropped 7 bases, with 14 bases sitting between them. The germline gives CDR1 KGHSH, CDR2 LQKENI. Here the CDR3 reads CASSPGTGVGTQYF. In DNA form, the CDR3 reads TGTGCCAGCTCACCAGGAACAGGAGTGGGGACCCAGTACTTC.

This clone was detected only a few times. The chain recombines TRBV7-9 with TRBJ2-2; 9 nucleotides align to TRBD1. Germline loops: CDR1 SEHNR, CDR2 FQNEAQ (reference sequence). This CDR3 is 15 amino acids long. V shed 6 bases and J 5 bases; nucleotides not matched to a gene: 7. The CDR3 coding sequence is TGTGCCAGCAGGCCCCCGGGGACAGGGACCGGGGAGCTGTTTTTT. Amino acids: CASRPPGTGTGELFF.

The genes are TRBV15 and TRBJ1-4, with 9 nucleotides matching TRBD1. The CDR3 totals 17 residues. CDR1 LNHNV and CDR2 YYDKDF come from the germline V gene (reference sequence). V was clipped by 0 bases and J by 4 bases; unmatched bases: 6. The CDR3 DNA follows: TGTGCCACCAGCAGAGATCCACCGGGACAGGGTAATGAAAAACTGTTTTTT. As protein: CATSRDPPGQGNEKLFF.

The chain uses TRBV6-1 and TRBJ2-5, with TRBD2 identical over 13 bases. CDR1 and CDR2 from the germline V gene are MNHNS and SASEGT. V lost 4 bases, J lost 5 bases, and 7 bases stayed unmatched. The CDR3 length is 16 residues. CDR3 sequence: CASSGTSGRGVETQYF. Here the CDR3 DNA reads TGTGCCAGCAGTGGGACTAGCGGGAGAGGTGTGGAGACCCAGTACTTC.

The chain carries TRBV5-5 and TRBJ1-2; the match to TRBD1 covers 8 bases. Trimming cost V 4 bases and J 3 bases; bases outside gene matches: 5. Germline V lookup: CDR1 SGHKS, CDR2 YYEKEE (reference sequence). The CDR3 length is 14 residues. CDR3 sequence reads: CASSLGQGYYGYTF. The DNA of the CDR3 is TGTGCCAGCAGCCTTGGACAGGGTTACTATGGCTACACCTTC.

The chain couples TRBV13 to TRBJ1-6, with D tentatively TRBD1 (5 bases). The germline V gene has CDR1 PRHDT and CDR2 FYEKMQ (reference sequence). The V and J ends lost 0 bases and 6 bases respectively, with 15 bases between them. The CDR3 sequence is 17 residues long. The CDR3 spells CASSLGLGVAGNSPLHF. The CDR3 bases are TGTGCCAGCAGCTTAGGCCTGGGGGTAGCTGGTAATTCACCCCTCCACTTT.

The table lists this clone with a count of one. The V call is TRBV13, the J call TRBJ1-2; 10 bases are a match to TRBD1. Per germline, CDR1 PRHDT and CDR2 FYEKMQ (reference sequence). The CDR3 extends over 16 amino acids. J gave up 5 bases and V 4 bases, and 10 bases lay outside the gene matches. The CDR3 DNA follows: TGTGCCAGCAGCTCAGGGACAGGGGCCACACAATATGGCTACACCTTC. Protein: CASSSGTGATQYGYTF.

The chain employs TRBV15 and TRBJ1-2, with TRBD1 identical over 8 bases. V was clipped by 0 bases and J by 8 bases; unmatched bases: 8. Germline CDR1 is LNHNV and CDR2 is YYDKDF (reference sequence). The CDR3 totals 15 residues. CDR3 nucleotide sequence: TGTGCCACCAGCAGAGAATCAGGGGGCGCAGGGGGCTACACCTTC. It codes for CATSRESGGAGGYTF.

This clone appeared a single time. The CDR3 DNA follows: TGTGCCAGCAGTCCCGGGACTAGCGCTGACACAGATACGCAGTATTTT. It encodes CASSPGTSADTDTQYF. The gene calls are TRBV28 and TRBJ2-3; 10 nucleotides agree with TRBD2. V was pared by 5 bases and J by 2 bases, with 7 bases of the junction left unmatched. The CDR3 extends over 16 amino acids. Germline V lookup: CDR1 MDHEN, CDR2 SYDVKM. The complete variable domain, with remaining parts taken from reference TRBV28 and TRBJ2-3, reads DVKVTQSSRYLVKRTGEKVFLECVQDMDHENMFWYRQDPGLGLRLIYFSYDVKMKEKGDIPEGYSVSREKKERFSLILESASTNQTSMYLCASSPGTSADTDTQYFGPGTRLTVL.

The chain recombines TRBV4-2 with TRBJ2-7; D may be TRBD1 (6 bases). This CDR3 is 14 amino acids long. Trimming took off 1 base at V and 7 bases at J, with 14 bases between the two ends. Per germline, CDR1 LGHNA and CDR2 YNFKEQ. The CDR3: CASSQGVAGEEQYF. CDR3 in DNA: TGTGCCAGCAGCCAAGGAGTGGCAGGGGAAGAGCAGTACTTC.

The chain couples TRBV9 to TRBJ2-7, with 11 bases that match TRBD2. The CDR3 consists of 15 residues. Trimming removed 3 bases from V and 2 bases from J; junction bases left unmatched: 4. CDR1 is SGDLS, CDR2 YYNGEE, per germline. Here the CDR3 reads CASSGGTSGAYEQYF. CDR3 nucleotides: TGTGCCAGCAGCGGGGGGACTAGCGGCGCCTACGAGCAGTACTTC.

The V call is TRBV19, the J call TRBJ1-1; 8 nucleotides line up with TRBD1. Germline loops: CDR1 LNHDA, CDR2 SQIVND (reference sequence). The V segment lost 5 bases and the J segment 3 bases; nucleotides outside the gene matches: 8. This CDR3 comprises 15 residues. The CDR3 coding sequence is TGTGCCAGTAGTGGGGGGGACAGGTGGTACACTGAAGCTTTCTTT. It translates to CASSGGDRWYTEAFF. Full variable domain (rest looked up from reference TRBV19 and TRBJ1-1): DGGITQSPKYLFRKEGQNVTLSCEQNLNHDAMYWYRQDPGQGLRLIYYSQIVNDFQKGDIAEGYSVSREKKESFPLTVTSAQKNPTAFYLCASSGGDRWYTEAFFGQGTRLTVV.

V is TRBV6-5 and J is TRBJ1-3, with 7 bases lining up with TRBD1. The CDR3 has 13 residues. J was trimmed by 2 bases and V by 10 bases; bases with no gene match: 5. Per germline, CDR1 MNHEY and CDR2 SVGAGI. The CDR3 bases are TGTGCCACCAGGGGGACCCCTGGAAACACCATATATTTT. Translation gives CATRGTPGNTIYF.

The V call is TRBV24-1, the J call TRBJ2-1; 8 bases are a match to TRBD2. The CDR3 has 14 residues. J was trimmed by 4 bases and V by 4 bases; bases with no gene match: 2. Germline lookup yields CDR1 KGHDR and CDR2 SFDVKD. CDR3 amino acids: CATSEAGEYNEQFF. The CDR3 region has the DNA TGTGCCACCAGTGAAGCGGGAGAGTACAATGAGCAGTTCTTC.

To note about this clone: Other DNA sequences of this sample code for an identical CDR3. The V call is TRBV12-3 or TRBV12-4, the J call TRBJ2-3; D is unresolved. The CDR3 is 12 residues long. Between the trimmed V and J ends, which lost 3 bases and 6 bases, there was a span of 7 bases. The CDR3 DNA reads TGTGCCAGCAGTTTTCTTTCGGATACGCAGTATTTT. It specifies CASSFLSDTQYF.

This chain uses TRBV19 with TRBJ2-5; unclear D gene. V was cut by 3 bases and J by 4 bases, with 9 bases left in between. The germline V gene has CDR1 LNHDA and CDR2 SQIVND (reference sequence). CDR3 length equals 13 residues. The CDR3 DNA follows: TGTGCCAGTAGTATGGCAGGTTTAGAGACCCAGTACTTC. Amino acids: CASSMAGLETQYF.

The chain couples TRBV30 to TRBJ1-3; D gene ambiguous. The CDR3 runs to 15 residues. V was pared by 2 bases and J by 4 bases, with 15 bases between. CDR1 is GTSNPN, CDR2 SVGIG, per germline (reference sequence). CDR3 in amino acids: CAWSRENLSGNTIYF. The CDR3 DNA reads TGTGCCTGGAGTAGGGAGAACCTCTCCGGAAACACCATATATTTT.

The gene calls are TRBV18 and TRBJ1-2, with 7 nucleotides matching TRBD1. The length of the CDR3 is 13 residues. V shed 2 bases and J 5 bases; nucleotides not matched to a gene: 2. CDR1 KGHSH and CDR2 LQKENI come from the germline V gene. The DNA of the CDR3 is TGTGCCAGCTCACCAGACAGGGTGTATGGCTACACCTTC. Amino acids: CASSPDRVYGYTF.

The chain carries TRBV9 and TRBJ2-3; D is uncertain. CDR1 is SGDLS and CDR2 is YYNGEE in the germline V gene. CDR3 size: 14 residues. Trimming stripped 0 bases from V and 1 base from J, with 6 bases between. CDR3 amino acids: CASSVAAGTDTQYF. CDR3 coding DNA: TGTGCCAGCAGCGTAGCAGCCGGCACAGATACGCAGTATTTT.

The chain recombines TRBV9 with TRBJ1-2; D is uncertain. The CDR3 consists of 14 residues. The V gene's germline CDR1 is SGDLS and CDR2 YYNGEE. Deletions cut 0 bases from V and 2 bases from J, with 8 bases between. The CDR3 loop reads CASSVGVGNYGYTF. CDR3 coding DNA: TGTGCCAGCAGCGTAGGGGTGGGGAACTATGGCTACACCTTC.

The V and J genes are TRBV6-1 and TRBJ1-4; the D is unclear. Trimming stripped 2 bases from V and 0 bases from J, with 10 bases between. The CDR3 sequence is 16 residues long. Germline CDR1 MNHNS, CDR2 SASEGT. The CDR3 sequence: CASSEQATSTNEKLFF. The CDR3 DNA sequence: TGTGCCAGCAGTGAACAGGCCACTTCAACTAATGAAAAACTGTTTTTT.